Listed below are T cell receptor beta chains from one sample, sequenced in a study of memory CD4+ T cells and cytomegalovirus serostatus. Clones were read by immunoSEQ multiplex PCR, and TCRdb kept only the in-frame ones, dropping some. Here the sample spans tens of thousands of clones, 80% being singletons. Sequenced sample: memory CD4+ T cells from blood. Source of these receptors: an adult in good health and CMV-seropositive. CDR3s include the opening cysteine and the closing phenylalanine or tryptophan. A D gene is named only where the DNA matches it firmly. Where a row states a size, it is once, few, many or the class of an expanded clone; other rows omit it.

CDR3 protein	CDR3 DNA	D gene	V gene	J gene	clone size
CASSLGQNYGYTF	TGTGCCAGCAGCCTAGGACAAAACTATGGCTACACCTTC	.	TRBV7-8	TRBJ1-2	few
CASGYGGIDGYTF	TGTGCCAGCGGTTACGGGGGAATAGATGGCTACACCTTC	.	TRBV6-5	TRBJ1-2	.
CASSAQGANEKLFF	TGTGCCAGCAGCGCGCAGGGGGCTAATGAAAAACTGTTTTTT	TRBD1	TRBV9	TRBJ1-4	.
CASSRGNSYEQYF	TGTGCCAGCAGCCGAGGGAACAGCTACGAGCAGTACTTC	.	TRBV7-8	TRBJ2-7	once
CASSITGPTGYTF	TGCGCCAGCAGTATCACAGGGCCTACAGGCTACACCTTC	.	TRBV5-1	TRBJ1-2	.
CASSFRQGRYNEQFF	TGTGCCAGCAGCTTCCGACAGGGCCGGTACAATGAGCAGTTCTTC	TRBD1	TRBV5-8	TRBJ2-1	few
CASRYLSRGNGYTF	TGCGCCAGCAGATATCTGTCAAGGGGGAATGGCTACACCTTC	.	TRBV5-1	TRBJ1-2	.
CASSFSTVSTNTEAFF	TGTGCCAGCAGCTTCTCGACAGTGAGCACAAACACTGAAGCTTTCTTT	.	TRBV7-2	TRBJ1-1	.
CASSPPSQGQASQYF	TGTGCCAGCTCACCACCCTCACAGGGTCAGGCGTCCCAGTACTTC	.	TRBV18	TRBJ2-5	.
CASSPGTGGLGWFF	TGTGCCAGCAGTCCCGGGACAGGGGGGCTCGGCTGGTTCTTC	TRBD1	TRBV11-2	TRBJ2-1	.
CASGGIESTDTQYF	TGTGCCAGCGGGGGGATAGAGAGCACAGATACGCAGTATTTT	.	TRBV5-4	TRBJ2-3	.
CASSLAISGTIYF	TGTGCCAGCAGCTTGGCCATTTCGGGCACCATATATTTT	.	TRBV5-6	TRBJ1-3	.
CAWRTGQRRNTIYF	TGTGCCTGGAGGACCGGGCAACGGAGAAACACCATATATTTT	.	TRBV30	TRBJ1-3	.
CASSYPTSGRVHEQYF	TGTGCCAGCAGCTACCCCACTAGCGGGAGGGTCCACGAGCAGTACTTC	TRBD2	TRBV7-2	TRBJ2-7	.
CASSSRDGQETQYF	TGTGCCAGCAGCTCCCGGGACGGTCAAGAGACCCAGTACTTC	.	TRBV5-4	TRBJ2-5	.
CASSLTGTEAFF	TGTGCCAGCAGCCTTACCGGAACTGAAGCTTTCTTT	.	TRBV7-2	TRBJ1-1	few
CASSFDSRGTEAFF	TGTGCCAGCAGCTTTGACTCGAGGGGAACTGAAGCTTTCTTT	.	TRBV7-3	TRBJ1-1	.
CASTPGGARNTIYF	TGTGCCAGCACCCCGGGGGGGGCCCGGAACACCATATATTTT	.	TRBV28	TRBJ1-3	once
CASSGGGTATYEQYF	TGTGCCAGCAGTGGCGGCGGGACGGCTACCTACGAGCAGTACTTC	.	TRBV2	TRBJ2-7	.
CASSPPRYEQYF	TGTGCCAGCAGTCCCCCCCGGTACGAGCAGTACTTC	.	TRBV28	TRBJ2-7	.
CASSFPRGEVHSGNTIYF	TGTGCCAGCAGCTTCCCCCGGGGCGAGGTTCACTCTGGAAACACCATATATTTT	.	TRBV11-2	TRBJ1-3	.
CASSSEGIYEQYF	TGTGCCAGCAGCTCAGAGGGCATCTATGAGCAGTACTTC	.	TRBV5-4	TRBJ2-7	.